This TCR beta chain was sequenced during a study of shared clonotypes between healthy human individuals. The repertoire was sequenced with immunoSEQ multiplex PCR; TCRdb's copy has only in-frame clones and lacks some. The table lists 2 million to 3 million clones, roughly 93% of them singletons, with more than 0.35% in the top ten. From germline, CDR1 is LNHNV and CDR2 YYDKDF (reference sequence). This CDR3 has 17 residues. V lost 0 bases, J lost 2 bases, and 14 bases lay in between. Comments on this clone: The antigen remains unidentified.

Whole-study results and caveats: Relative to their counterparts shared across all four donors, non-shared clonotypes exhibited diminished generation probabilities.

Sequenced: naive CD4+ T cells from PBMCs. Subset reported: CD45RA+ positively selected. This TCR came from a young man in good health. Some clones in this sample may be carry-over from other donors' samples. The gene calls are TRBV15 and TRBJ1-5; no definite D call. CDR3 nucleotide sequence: TGTGCCACCAGCAGAGATGGCACCGGGTGGGGCAATCAGCCCCAGCATTTT. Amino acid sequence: CATSRDGTGWGNQPQHF.